The clone carrying this T cell receptor (beta chain) was seen at least ten times. Its antigen is currently unknown. Time point noted: sample taken at primary tumor resection. Researchers sequenced whole RNA taken from tumor, nontumor lung or frozen PBMC without sorting. The source of the sample is a study of spatial heterogeneity in lung cancer. At the level of the study: More beta-chain than alpha-chain sequences were consistently detected. Study outcomes and limitations: Expanded alpha and beta TCR counts within tumors tracked tumor mutation counts.

TCR cDNA molecules were tagged individually, and each one carried a unique molecular identifier. TCRdb redid the calling of the 5' RACE reads with MiXCR, one entry per CDR3 protein. Among 8,000 to 10,000 distinct CDR3 sequences listed, about 13% were seen once. V dropped 4 bases and J dropped 5 bases, with 13 bases sitting between them. CDR1 is LNHDA and CDR2 is SQIVND in the germline V gene (reference sequence). The CDR3 extends over 14 amino acids. This sequence joins TRBV19 and TRBJ2-3; D not certain. The sample was lung tumor tissue, taken at surgery. This clonotype originated in a male donor with early-stage non-small cell lung cancer. CDR3 bases: TGTGCCAGTAGTAAGGGATTGTATGGAGATACGCAGTATTTT. It codes for CASSKGLYGDTQYF.